Listed below are T cell receptor beta chains from one sample, sequenced in a study of blood T cell repertoires in COVID-19. TCRdb's copy holds only in-frame clones and misses some; the assay was immunoSEQ multiplex PCR. The data contain under 200,000 clones, 65% to 85% of them singletons. The sample comprised peripheral blood. All receptors come from an elderly woman with acute or convalescent COVID-19. Each CDR3 is given with its conserved first and last residue. The order of the fields is D gene, clone size, V gene, J gene, CDR3 protein, CDR3 DNA. D genes are given only for firm matches. Some rows have no size entry. The others give once, few or many, or a class for an expanded clone.

>TRBD1|NA|TRBV5-1|TRBJ2-7
CASSSQPQGARNEQYF
TGCGCCAGCAGCTCGCAACCACAGGGGGCGCGGAACGAGCAGTACTTC
>TRBD2|NA|TRBV11-3|TRBJ2-3
CASSPGGSTDTQYF
TGTGCCAGCAGCCCCGGGGGGAGCACAGATACGCAGTATTTT
>NA|NA|TRBV18|TRBJ1-6
CASSPQGLENSPLHF
TGTGCCAGCTCACCGCAGGGTTTGGAAAATTCACCCCTCCACTTT
>NA|many|TRBV11-3|TRBJ2-5
CASSLVTATQETQYF
TGTGCCAGCAGCTTAGTTACAGCTACCCAAGAGACCCAGTACTTC
>NA|NA|TRBV30|TRBJ1-4
CAGRKGVGANEKLFF
TGTGCCGGCAGGAAGGGGGTAGGGGCTAATGAAAAACTGTTTTTT
>TRBD2|NA|TRBV29-1|TRBJ2-7
CSVLLAGLHEQYF
TGCAGCGTTTTGCTAGCGGGATTACACGAGCAGTACTTC
>NA|NA|TRBV29-1|TRBJ1-2
CSVEQGYTF
TGCAGCGTCGAACAGGGCTACACCTTC
>TRBD2|NA|TRBV3-1/TRBV3-2|TRBJ2-1
CASSQEPSGRSYNEQFF
TGTGCCAGCAGCCAAGAGCCTAGCGGGAGATCCTACAATGAGCAGTTCTTC
>TRBD1|NA|TRBV4-2|TRBJ1-2
CASSQEGTASGVYGYTF
TGTGCCAGCAGCCAAGAAGGGACAGCCTCTGGGGTATATGGCTACACCTTC
>TRBD2|once|TRBV9|TRBJ2-2
CASSSPGGTKNTGELFF
TGTGCCAGCAGCTCCCCGGGGGGAACCAAGAACACCGGGGAGCTGTTTTTT
>NA|NA|TRBV3-1/TRBV3-2|TRBJ1-5
CASSQDDQPQHF
TGTGCCAGCAGCCAAGACGATCAGCCCCAGCATTTT
>NA|NA|TRBV6-6|TRBJ1-5
CASSYSQISNQPQHF
TGTGCCAGCAGTTACTCGCAGATTAGCAATCAGCCCCAGCATTTT
>NA|NA|TRBV27|TRBJ2-1
CASSSRDRGDEQFF
TGTGCCAGCAGTTCCCGAGACCGAGGCGATGAGCAGTTCTTC
>NA|NA|TRBV19|TRBJ2-1
CASSRGLNNEQFF
TGTGCCAGTAGTCGGGGGTTAAACAATGAGCAGTTCTTC
>TRBD2|NA|TRBV27|TRBJ2-7
CASRRLASPNEQYF
TGTGCCAGCAGAAGACTAGCTTCACCCAACGAGCAGTACTTC
>TRBD1|NA|TRBV3-1/TRBV3-2|TRBJ2-1
CASTKTSGQAYNEQFF
TGTGCCAGCACAAAGACCTCGGGACAGGCCTACAATGAGCAGTTCTTC
>TRBD2|NA|TRBV5-1|TRBJ2-1
CASSLLGLAGDSSYNEQFF
TGCGCCAGCAGCTTATTGGGACTAGCGGGGGACAGCTCCTACAATGAGCAGTTCTTC
>TRBD1|NA|TRBV5-1|TRBJ1-1
CASSLAPGQLMNTEAFF
TGCGCCAGCAGCTTGGCCCCGGGACAGCTTATGAACACTGAAGCTTTCTTT
>NA|NA|TRBV10-3|TRBJ1-3
CAISDDNKSGNTIYF
TGTGCCATCAGTGACGACAACAAATCTGGAAACACCATATATTTT
>NA|NA|TRBV12-3/TRBV12-4|TRBJ1-1
CASSLGGNTEAFF
TGTGCCAGCAGTTTAGGAGGGAACACTGAAGCTTTCTTT
>NA|NA|TRBV3-1/TRBV3-2|TRBJ1-1
CASSQDSVNTEAFF
TGTGCCAGCAGCCAGGACAGTGTGAACACTGAAGCTTTCTTT
>TRBD2|NA|TRBV27|TRBJ2-7
CASSSGGAGARNQREQYF
TGTGCCAGCAGTTCGGGAGGGGCGGGGGCAAGGAACCAGCGCGAGCAGTACTTC
>TRBD2|NA|TRBV27|TRBJ2-7
CASTPGTSGFAEQYF
TGTGCCAGCACCCCCGGGACTAGCGGGTTCGCCGAGCAGTACTTC
>NA|NA|TRBV7-3|TRBJ1-1
CASSFGGRGNTEAFF
TGTGCCAGCAGCTTCGGGGGGCGTGGGAACACTGAAGCTTTCTTT
>TRBD2|NA|TRBV6-2/TRBV6-3|TRBJ2-5
CASSTLAGGRQETQYF
TGTGCCAGCAGTACCCTAGCGGGAGGTCGTCAAGAGACCCAGTACTTC
>NA|few|TRBV6-7|TRBJ2-7
CASSNLGVKLSRSYEQYF
TGTGCCAGCAGCAACCTCGGTGTCAAGCTAAGCCGTTCCTACGAGCAGTACTTC
>NA|few|TRBV12-3/TRBV12-4|TRBJ2-5
CASTLGGVETQYF
TGTGCCAGCACTCTAGGAGGCGTGGAGACCCAGTACTTC
>NA|NA|TRBV7-3|TRBJ2-5
CASSLQGPGGQETQYF
TGTGCCAGCAGCTTACAGGGACCCGGGGGCCAAGAGACCCAGTACTTC
>NA|NA|TRBV27|TRBJ2-3
CASSLDPAQADTQYF
TGTGCCAGCAGTTTGGATCCTGCACAGGCAGATACGCAGTATTTT
>TRBD1|NA|TRBV10-3|TRBJ1-1
CATKNEPGGTEAFF
TGTGCCACCAAAAACGAACCAGGGGGCACTGAAGCTTTCTTT
>TRBD1|NA|TRBV6-2/TRBV6-3|TRBJ1-6
CASSYSRNRQGANSPLHF
TGTGCCAGCAGTTACTCCCGAAATCGACAGGGGGCTAATTCACCCCTCCACTTT
>TRBD1|NA|TRBV7-3|TRBJ2-1
CASSQQGSSYNEQFF
TGTGCCAGCAGCCAACAGGGGAGCTCCTACAATGAGCAGTTCTTC
>NA|NA|TRBV6-1|TRBJ1-3
CASSEGPRQSSGNTIYF
TGTGCCAGCAGTGAAGGGCCTAGGCAGAGCTCTGGAAACACCATATATTTT
>NA|once|TRBV6-1|TRBJ1-2
CASSEEGQLLYGYTF
TGTGCCAGCAGTGAGGAGGGCCAGCTACTCTATGGCTACACCTTC
>TRBD1|NA|TRBV11-2|TRBJ1-6
CASSLDHYGAGQLNSPLHF
TGTGCCAGCAGCTTAGATCATTATGGGGCGGGACAGTTGAACTCACCCCTCCACTTT
>TRBD2|NA|TRBV5-6|TRBJ2-2
CASSWTSGFTGELFF
TGTGCCAGCAGCTGGACTAGCGGATTTACCGGGGAGCTGTTTTTT
>NA|NA|TRBV5-1|TRBJ2-3
CASSLRQPDTDTQYF
TGCGCCAGCAGCTTGAGACAGCCCGACACAGATACGCAGTATTTT
>TRBD2|NA|TRBV24-1|TRBJ2-1
CATSDPSGSDEQFF
TGTGCCACCAGTGACCCCAGCGGGAGTGACGAGCAGTTCTTC
>NA|NA|TRBV18|TRBJ2-7
CASSGTKISSYEQYF
TGTGCCAGCTCAGGGACAAAAATCAGCTCCTACGAGCAGTACTTC
>TRBD1|NA|TRBV5-8|TRBJ1-2
CASSPDREYGYTF
TGTGCCAGCAGCCCTGACAGGGAGTATGGCTACACCTTC
>NA|NA|TRBV19|TRBJ1-5
CASTRGYSNQPQHF
TGTGCCAGTACTAGGGGTTATAGCAATCAGCCCCAGCATTTT